This is a list of T cell receptor beta chains from one sample in a study of T cell responses to AZD1222 COVID-19 vaccine. This table comes from immunoSEQ multiplex PCR, and its TCRdb copy is limited to in-frame clones, with some not included. The table shows 100,000 to 150,000 clones, with approximately 89% occurring only once. The sample in question was peripheral blood, obtained on day 0 of AZD1222 vaccination. Receptors were obtained from an adult in good health. The CDR3 runs from the conserved cysteine through the conserved F or W. Fields, in order: V gene, J gene, CDR3 protein.

V gene: TRBV5-1
J gene: TRBJ2-3
CDR3 protein: CASRDAWGTSQGRDTQYF

V gene: TRBV24-1
J gene: TRBJ2-5
CDR3 protein: CATSDPDRGGETQYF

V gene: TRBV12-3/TRBV12-4
J gene: TRBJ1-5
CDR3 protein: CASRNSNQPQHF

V gene: TRBV6-1
J gene: TRBJ1-2
CDR3 protein: CASSEATTGIGYTF

V gene: TRBV12-3/TRBV12-4
J gene: TRBJ2-2
CDR3 protein: CAGGGMITGELFF

V gene: TRBV2
J gene: TRBJ1-3
CDR3 protein: CASSLESLSGNTIYF

V gene: TRBV5-6
J gene: TRBJ1-2
CDR3 protein: CASSLAGQGARYYTF

V gene: TRBV19
J gene: TRBJ1-5
CDR3 protein: CASSTMGQGGQPQHF

V gene: TRBV12-3/TRBV12-4
J gene: TRBJ2-7
CDR3 protein: CASSLTSANEQYF

V gene: TRBV29-1
J gene: TRBJ2-1
CDR3 protein: CSVEDFWAGGENEQFF

V gene: TRBV29-1
J gene: TRBJ2-7
CDR3 protein: CSGRTGSYEQYF

V gene: TRBV15
J gene: TRBJ1-2
CDR3 protein: CATSRERTMGYTF

V gene: TRBV12-3/TRBV12-4
J gene: TRBJ1-2
CDR3 protein: CASSFGGVGGYTF

V gene: TRBV27
J gene: TRBJ2-7
CDR3 protein: CASSSIAQIYYEQYF

V gene: TRBV27
J gene: TRBJ2-1
CDR3 protein: CASSWGPNEQFF

V gene: TRBV6-5
J gene: TRBJ1-1
CDR3 protein: CASSYSETVNTEAFF

V gene: TRBV30
J gene: TRBJ1-2
CDR3 protein: CASYDTFYGYTF

V gene: TRBV18
J gene: TRBJ1-5
CDR3 protein: CASSQGTNQPQHF

V gene: TRBV12-3/TRBV12-4
J gene: TRBJ1-5
CDR3 protein: CASSQGPRQPQHF

V gene: TRBV9
J gene: TRBJ2-1
CDR3 protein: CASSDPRETTSNEQFF

V gene: TRBV10-3
J gene: TRBJ1-3
CDR3 protein: CAISPGAEGNTIYF

V gene: TRBV5-6
J gene: TRBJ1-5
CDR3 protein: CASSLSRAYSNQPQHF

V gene: TRBV5-1
J gene: TRBJ1-5
CDR3 protein: CASSDGQNQPQHF

V gene: TRBV7-8
J gene: TRBJ2-7
CDR3 protein: CASSLAAAYEQYF

V gene: TRBV3-1/TRBV3-2
J gene: TRBJ2-3
CDR3 protein: CASSQNLGADTQYF

V gene: TRBV6-5
J gene: TRBJ1-2
CDR3 protein: CASSYEGVGYTF

V gene: TRBV28
J gene: TRBJ1-2
CDR3 protein: CASSPDHYGYTF

V gene: TRBV10-3
J gene: TRBJ2-6
CDR3 protein: CAISGHRRVKGANVLTF

V gene: TRBV28
J gene: TRBJ1-4
CDR3 protein: CASLLGYNEKLFF

V gene: TRBV2
J gene: TRBJ1-1
CDR3 protein: CASSGQGNTEAFF